A selection of T cell receptor beta chains follows, all from one sample in a study of cytomegalovirus exposure and HLA in healthy donors. Assay used: immunoSEQ multiplex PCR; TCRdb lists only in-frame clones, some missing. The sample holds fewer than 150,000 clones; 74% are singletons and the top ten take approximately 6%. Specimen: PBMCs. Receptors were obtained from a woman aged 45-59 years in good health and CMV-seropositive. The CDR3 runs from the conserved cysteine through the conserved F or W. The size of a clone is reported for some rows only, either as once, few or many, or as a class for expanded clones.

NA	TRBV7-9	CASSLQGAVSPLHF
few	TRBV2	CASWGGTSTGELFF
many	TRBV5-6	CASSFAVGHEQYF
NA	TRBV7-2	CASRSGGADTQYF
few	TRBV6-1	CASSDIGTGSVWYTQYF
NA	TRBV19	CASSPRVGGTAVGFF
NA	TRBV5-4	CASSLAGLDTQYF
NA	TRBV10-1	CASSESRFRGDTEAFF
NA	TRBV6-5	CASSYTRTDTQYF
NA	TRBV5-6	CASRPTGLGNEKLFF
NA	TRBV5-1	CASSLGAVMNTEAFF
NA	TRBV5-1	CASSLVSGNEQFF
NA	TRBV2	CASRQRLLETQYF
NA	TRBV5-6	CASNFVATGSNNEQFF
once	TRBV2	CASSDQGPSPEAFF
NA	TRBV6-6	CASSYTPTSNEQFF
NA	TRBV2	CASLLGTAGGSYNEQFF
NA	TRBV5-6	CASNYSGGDTKTQYF
NA	TRBV19	CASSSGKETQYF
NA	TRBV15	CATSPRTGSYDQYF
few	TRBV14	CASSADIYHGYTF
NA	TRBV11-3	CASSLSSDTQYF
NA	TRBV12-5	CASGLGQGQQNTEAFF
few	TRBV6-6	CASRPTSGYNEQFF
few	TRBV6-1	CASSYGGAMGYEQYF
NA	TRBV28	CASTSPRSPNQPQHF
NA	TRBV5-4	CASSLPGQLGGALHF
NA	TRBV2	CASSTEGAGATDTQYF
NA	TRBV4-2	CASSLARGMGTGELFF
NA	TRBV6-5	CASSSGRANYGYTF
NA	TRBV19	CASRGSTGNSPLHF
NA	TRBV21-1	CASSKAKGAGELFF
NA	TRBV10-3	CAIKAQKGQGGRDDTGELFF
NA	TRBV29-1	CSVAAGAEQFF
NA	TRBV19	CASSLGQVYGYTF
NA	TRBV4-1	CASSQRAGGAGDEQFF
NA	TRBV20-1	CSASRADTQYF
NA	TRBV10-3	CAISAQDRGLNGELFF
NA	TRBV19	CATSGGYTEAFF
once	TRBV5-4	CASKGNVRGGTDTQYF
NA	TRBV19	CASNTDRDGNSPLHF
NA	TRBV10-1	CASSPTGSGTEAFF
NA	TRBV5-4	CASSREQANTGELFF
NA	TRBV12-5	CASGLGTGEGTQYF
few	TRBV19	CASRGRGRYEQYF
NA	TRBV9	CASSIGSSLNEQFF
NA	TRBV4-2	CASSLLYSDTQYF
once	TRBV11-3	CASSLRDIQNNEQFF
NA	TRBV27	CASSSLAGGPETQYF
few	TRBV4-2	CASSQEYAGNEQYF
NA	TRBV5-1	CASMTGGNNSPLHF
NA	TRBV6-1	CASSELTGGSPLHF
NA	TRBV15	CATSRDRGGSYQETQYF
NA	TRBV29-1	CSVEYDSTYEQYF
NA	TRBV12-5	CASDQGGATRTDTQYF